This is a list of T cell receptor beta chains from one sample in a study of blood T cells in healthy people across ages. One entry per CDR3 protein results from TCRdb running MiXCR on the 5' RACE reads. Of about 1,500,000 distinct CDR3 sequences in the sample, around two fifths were seen once. The sample was blood. The receptors come from a woman aged 18 to 35 in good health. Both conserved end residues are part of each CDR3. Fields, in order: D gene, clone size, V gene, J gene, CDR3 DNA, CDR3 protein. A D gene is named only where the DNA matches it firmly. Rows may omit the clone size; those that give it use once, few, many or a size class.

-,few,TRBV11-1,TRBJ1-2,TGTGCCAGCAGCACCGGGGGGGGACAACCCTATGGCTACACCTTC,CASSTGGGQPYGYTF
-,few,TRBV6-5,TRBJ2-1,TGTGCCAGCAGTTATTATCGTCGGGGGCCCACCTACAATGAGCAGTTCTTC,CASSYYRRGPTYNEQFF
-,-,TRBV10-3,TRBJ1-1,TGTGCCCCCCCGGGACACTTGAACACTGAAGCTTTCTTT,CAPPGHLNTEAFF
TRBD2,-,TRBV20-1,TRBJ2-3,TGCAGTGCCCTCCTCGGGCGGGAGGGCACAGATACGCAGTATTTT,CSALLGREGTDTQYF
-,-,TRBV11-1,TRBJ2-5,TGTGCCAGCAGCTTAGCGCACAATGTGCAGTACTTC,CASSLAHNVQYF
-,many,TRBV7-2,TRBJ2-7,TGTGCCAGCAGCCTACATTCCTACGAGCAGTACTTC,CASSLHSYEQYF
TRBD2,-,TRBV20-1,TRBJ2-7,TGCAGTGCCTACCGGACTAGCGGGACCTACGAGCAGTACTTC,CSAYRTSGTYEQYF
TRBD1,few,TRBV20-1,TRBJ2-7,TGCAGTGCAACCGACAGGGACTACGAGCAGTACTTC,CSATDRDYEQYF
TRBD1,few,TRBV4-1,TRBJ2-1,TGCGCCAGCAGCCAAGAGCCCGGGGGGACAGGGAGCTCCTACAATGAGCAGTTCTTC,CASSQEPGGTGSSYNEQFF
-,-,TRBV6-1,TRBJ2-7,TGTGCCAGCAGTGAAGGTAGCGGAGCCTACGAGCAGTACTTC,CASSEGSGAYEQYF
-,-,TRBV15,TRBJ2-3,TGTGCCACCGGGAGCTCTCCTAGCACAGATACGCAGTATTTT,CATGSSPSTDTQYF
-,-,TRBV4-1,TRBJ2-1,TGCGCCAGCAGCCAAGAGCCGGGAGTGTCTTACAATGAGCAGTTCTTC,CASSQEPGVSYNEQFF
-,-,TRBV7-8,TRBJ2-1,TGTGCGGTCAGTGGGTATAATGAGCAGTTCTTC,CAVSGYNEQFF
TRBD1,-,TRBV20-1,TRBJ1-5,TGCAGTGCGACCCCCGGGACAGGGGGCAATCAGCCCCAGCATTTT,CSATPGTGGNQPQHF
TRBD1,-,TRBV6-6,TRBJ1-1,TGTGCCAGCGGGACGACAGGGAGGCGCACTGAAGCTTTCTTT,CASGTTGRRTEAFF